The 14 T cell receptor beta chains listed next were all sequenced from one sample in a study of cytomegalovirus exposure and HLA in healthy donors. Clones were read by immunoSEQ multiplex PCR, and TCRdb kept only the in-frame ones, dropping some. The sample lists 120,000 or so clones, roughly nine tenths occurring once. Input material: PBMCs. Every receptor here comes from a man aged 18 to 29 in good health and CMV-seropositive.

The V and J genes are TRBV28 and TRBJ1-1; 8 bases are shared with TRBD1. Germline CDR1 is MDHEN and CDR2 is SYDVKM. The CDR3 has 17 amino acids. V shed 5 bases and J 0 bases; nucleotides not matched to a gene: 11. The CDR3 sequence is CASSLFHTGGVNTEAFF. The CDR3, as DNA: TGTGCCAGCAGTCTATTTCATACAGGGGGAGTGAACACTGAAGCTTTCTTT. Supplemented by reference TRBV28 and TRBJ1-1, the full variable domain reads DVKVTQSSRYLVKRTGEKVFLECVQDMDHENMFWYRQDPGLGLRLIYFSYDVKMKEKGDIPEGYSVSREKKERFSLILESASTNQTSMYLCASSLFHTGGVNTEAFFGQGTRLTVV.

The genes are TRBV19 and TRBJ1-5; no clear D. V was cut by 5 bases and J by 5 bases, with 7 bases left in between. This CDR3 has 12 amino acids. Germline V gene sequence: CDR1 LNHDA, CDR2 SQIVND (reference sequence). CDR3 in DNA: TGTGCCAGTAGTGAGGCGGATCAGCCCCAGCATTTT. Amino acids: CASSEADQPQHF.

The CDR3 is CASRKLRAGGHNEQFF. The CDR3 nucleotides are TGTGCCAGCCGCAAGCTGCGGGCGGGGGGCCACAATGAGCAGTTCTTC. The V and J genes are TRBV14 and TRBJ2-1, with TRBD2 identical over 8 bases. The germline gives CDR1 SGHDN, CDR2 FVKESK. With 8 bases clipped from V and 5 bases from J, the junction kept 14 bases outside the gene matches. The length of the CDR3 is 16 residues.

This clone was recorded only once. The chain carries TRBV5-6 and TRBJ1-2, with 9 positions matching TRBD1. Trimming removed 0 bases from V and 9 bases from J; junction bases left unmatched: 12. The germline CDR1 and CDR2 sequences are SGHDT and YYEEEE. This CDR3 is built from 16 residues. The CDR3 sequence: CASSLDRGRRLSSYTF. As DNA, the CDR3 is TGTGCCAGCAGCTTGGACAGGGGGCGAAGGTTGAGTAGCTACACCTTC.

The V call is TRBV5-5, the J call TRBJ2-7; TRBD1 might be the D (6 bases). The ends were cut back, 4 bases at V and 7 bases at J, with 27 bases in the middle. The germline V gene has CDR1 SGHKS and CDR2 YYEKEE (reference sequence). The CDR3 loop spans 17 amino acids. The CDR3 is CASSRAILGTLIREQYF. The CDR3 DNA reads as TGTGCCAGCAGCCGAGCCATCTTGGGGACACTAATTAGGGAGCAGTACTTC.

The chain recombines TRBV11-2 with TRBJ2-1; a possible D gene is TRBD1 (5 bases). This CDR3 contains 14 residues. The germline CDR1 and CDR2 sequences are SGHAT and FQNNGV. Trimming removed 1 base from V and 7 bases from J, with 11 bases in between. The DNA for the CDR3 is TGTGCCAGCAGCTTAGGTGGACAATATAATGAGCAGTTCTTC. This sequence encodes CASSLGGQYNEQFF.

The chain employs TRBV5-6 and TRBJ1-2, with a possible D match to TRBD1 (5 bases). V dropped 4 bases and J dropped 3 bases, with 16 bases sitting between them. The CDR3 length is 15 residues. Germline lookup yields CDR1 SGHDT and CDR2 YYEEEE. Here the CDR3 DNA reads TGTGCCAGCAGCCAAACGCAGGGCATCCACTATGGCTACACCTTC. Translation gives CASSQTQGIHYGYTF.

The chain links TRBV6-5 to TRBJ2-7; D possibly corresponds to TRBD1 (6 bases). Germline V gene lookup returns CDR1 MNHEY and CDR2 SVGAGI. Trimming took off 2 bases at V and 4 bases at J, with 9 bases between the two ends. The CDR3 contains 13 residues. CDR3 DNA: TGTGCCAGCAGTTACGCAGGGGATTACGAGCAGTACTTC. Its protein is CASSYAGDYEQYF.

The chain uses TRBV18 and TRBJ2-1; 9 bases are shared with TRBD1. CDR1 KGHSH and CDR2 LQKENI come from the germline V gene. The CDR3 loop spans 14 amino acids. V lost 6 bases to trimming and J lost 3 bases; unmatched junction nucleotides: 3. The CDR3 nucleotides read TGTGCCAGCTCCCCGGACAGGGGCTACAATGAGCAGTTCTTC. This codes for CASSPDRGYNEQFF.

This chain connects TRBV6-5 to TRBJ2-7; unclear D gene. The germline V and J ends were trimmed by 3 bases and 4 bases, with 10 bases remaining between them. The CDR3 is made up of 13 amino acids. Germline V gene sequence: CDR1 MNHEY, CDR2 SVGAGI. CDR3 amino acids: CASSYGQSYEQYF. In DNA form, the CDR3 reads TGTGCCAGCAGTTATGGGCAGTCTTACGAGCAGTACTTC.

J is TRBJ2-7 and V is TRBV11-2; 8 positions agree with TRBD2. V lost 5 bases and J lost 3; bases outside the gene matches: 6. CDR3 length equals 14 residues. CDR1 and CDR2 (germline): SGHAT, FQNNGV. For the CDR3, the DNA is TGTGCCAGCAGCCGGACTAGCAAGAACTACGAGCAGTACTTC. It translates to CASSRTSKNYEQYF.

The rearrangement joins TRBV28 to TRBJ1-2, with a weak D call TRBD1 (6 bases). From germline, CDR1 is MDHEN and CDR2 SYDVKM. Trimming stripped 8 bases from V and 3 bases from J, with 16 bases between. This CDR3 is 14 amino acids long. This CDR3 is CASHTSTGYYGYTF. CDR3 nucleotides: TGTGCCAGCCACACATCTACAGGGTACTATGGCTACACCTTC.

The rearrangement uses TRBV5-1 and TRBJ2-2, with 8 bases identical to TRBD1. The CDR3 has 17 residues. The V gene's germline CDR1 is SGHRS and CDR2 YFSETQ. V was clipped by 4 bases and J by 3 bases; unmatched bases: 11. CDR3 in amino acids: CASSAYPGGADTGELFF. As DNA, the CDR3 is TGCGCCAGCAGCGCCTACCCAGGGGGCGCGGACACCGGGGAGCTGTTTTTT. Full variable domain (remainder filled in from reference TRBV5-1 and TRBJ2-2): KAGVTQTPRYLIKTRGQQVTLSCSPISGHRSVSWYQQTPGQGLQFLFEYFSETQRNKGNFPGRFSGRQFSNSRSEMNVSTLELGDSALYLCASSAYPGGADTGELFFGEGSRLTVL.

The chain joins TRBV19 to TRBJ1-5; unclear D gene. The CDR3 covers 15 residues. CDR1 is LNHDA, CDR2 SQIVND, per germline (reference sequence). With 4 bases removed from V and 4 bases from J, the gap between germline ends came to 14 bases. Here the CDR3 reads CASSRAPSRNQPQHF. The DNA of the CDR3 is TGTGCCAGTAGTAGGGCGCCGTCTCGGAATCAGCCCCAGCATTTT.